The subject of this entry is one TCR beta chain. The entry originates in a study of blood T cell repertoires in COVID-19. Profiled with immunoSEQ multiplex PCR; TCRdb holds only in-frame clones, not every one. The sample shows about 180,000 clones, roughly 86% of them seen only once. The sequenced sample consisted of peripheral blood. The TCR comes from a young woman with active or convalescent COVID-19.

CDR3: CSVETSGRYEQYF. The CDR3, as DNA: TGCAGCGTTGAGACTAGCGGGAGATACGAGCAGTACTTC. The J gene is TRBJ2-7, the V gene TRBV29-1; 12 bases map to TRBD2. Germline lookup yields CDR1 SQVTM and CDR2 ANQGSEA. CDR3 length equals 13 residues. The V and J ends lost 3 bases and 4 bases, in that order; junction bases with no gene match: 1.